The 20 T cell receptor beta chains listed next were all sequenced from one sample in a study of blood T cell repertoires in COVID-19. Here immunoSEQ multiplex PCR was the method, and the copy in TCRdb shows in-frame clones only, minus some. The sample holds 300,000 or so clones, around 90% seen once. The sequenced material came from peripheral blood. The receptors derive from a man over 45 with active or convalescent COVID-19.

V and J are TRBV7-9 and TRBJ2-7; TRBD1 matches at 7 bases. Per the germline V gene, CDR1 is SEHNR and CDR2 is FQNEAQ (reference sequence). The ends lost 4 bases at V and 4 bases at J; junction bases unmatched: 7. The CDR3 contains 14 residues. Here the CDR3 reads CASSSQVRGYEQYF. For the CDR3, the DNA is TGTGCCAGCAGCTCACAAGTCAGGGGGTACGAGCAGTACTTC.

This chain links TRBV19 with TRBJ1-5; D is perhaps TRBD1 (5 bases). Germline lookup yields CDR1 LNHDA and CDR2 SQIVND (reference sequence). Deletions cut 2 bases from V and 3 bases from J, with 8 bases between. This CDR3 region has 14 residues. The CDR3 nucleotides read TGTGCCAGTAGTATATGGGGCACCAATCAGCCCCAGCATTTT. This codes for CASSIWGTNQPQHF.

The chain combines TRBV2 with TRBJ1-1; no definite D call. The CDR3 has 13 amino acids. Germline V gene data show CDR1 as SNHLY and CDR2 as FYNNEI. V lost 7 bases to trimming and J lost 5 bases, with 14 bases between them. The CDR3 loop reads CASKVDGGTEAFF. As DNA, the CDR3 is TGTGCCAGCAAGGTGGATGGCGGTACTGAAGCTTTCTTT.

The gene calls are TRBV10-1 and TRBJ2-2; unclear D gene. This CDR3 region has 15 residues. CDR1 WNHNN and CDR2 SYGVQD come from the germline V gene (reference sequence). Trimming took off 4 bases at V and 3 bases at J, with 12 bases between the two ends. The DNA for the CDR3 is TGCGCCAGCAGTGCACAAGGAGTCGACACCGGGGAGCTGTTTTTT. This gives the protein CASSAQGVDTGELFF.

The V gene is TRBV4-1, the J gene TRBJ1-2, with D uncertain. The germline gives CDR1 MGHRA, CDR2 YSYEKL. The CDR3 is made up of 13 amino acids. V lost 1 base and J 4 bases, leaving 7 bases between the germline ends. This CDR3 reads CASSQVGSYGYTF. DNA for the CDR3: TGCGCCAGCAGCCAAGTGGGGAGCTATGGCTACACCTTC.

This clone occurred a few times. The CDR3: CATSATGQYNQPQHF. The DNA of the CDR3 is TGTGCCACCAGTGCGACAGGGCAGTACAATCAGCCCCAGCATTTT. The chain employs TRBV24-1 and TRBJ1-5, with TRBD1 matching 7 bases. Germline V CDR1 and CDR2: KGHDR, SFDVKD. The CDR3 consists of 15 residues. Trimming at V came to 5 bases and at J to 3 bases, leaving 6 bases not matched to a gene.

The chain employs TRBV4-3 and TRBJ1-4; D is possibly TRBD1 (6 bases). The V end was cut by 0 bases, the J end by 9 bases, with 11 bases between. This CDR3 contains 14 residues. The germline V gene encodes CDR1 LGHNA and CDR2 YSLEER. The CDR3 DNA reads as TGCGCCAGCAGCCAAGATGGGGGGGCTCAAAAACTGTTTTTT. Translation: CASSQDGGAQKLFF.

This clone was detected once. This chain links TRBV10-3 with TRBJ2-2; D possibly corresponds to TRBD1 (6 bases). V was pared by 11 bases and J by 4 bases, with 17 bases between. Germline assignment: CDR1 ENHRY and CDR2 SYGVKD. The CDR3 has 14 amino acids. DNA for the CDR3: TGTGCCGTACAACGGACAGAAAGCACCGGGGAGCTGTTTTTT. It yields the protein CAVQRTESTGELFF.

The chain has TRBV2 and TRBJ1-4, with D perhaps TRBD1 (6 bases). CDR1 is SNHLY, CDR2 FYNNEI, per germline. The length of the CDR3 is 14 residues. V gave up 6 bases and J gave up 3 bases, with 11 bases separating them. CDR3 DNA: TGTGCCAGCAGGAGGGGGTCTTCTAATGAAAAACTGTTTTTT. Amino acid sequence: CASRRGSSNEKLFF.

CDR3 in amino acids: CSVGTLPGTPGWCNQPQHF. The CDR3 nucleotides are TGCAGCGTTGGGACTCTCCCCGGGACACCTGGATGGTGCAATCAGCCCCAGCATTTT. This sequence joins TRBV29-1 and TRBJ1-5; D possibly corresponds to TRBD1 (6 bases). The germline CDR1 and CDR2 sequences are SQVTM and ANQGSEA. V lost 4 bases, J lost 2 bases, and 27 bases lay in between. This CDR3 is built from 19 residues. Filled out from reference TRBV29-1 and TRBJ1-5, the complete variable domain reads SAVISQKPSRDICQRGTSLTIQCQVDSQVTMMFWYRQQPGQSLTLIATANQGSEATYESGFVIDKFPISRPNLTFSTLTVSNMSPEDSSIYLCSVGTLPGTPGWCNQPQHFGDGTRLSIL.

J is TRBJ1-6 and V is TRBV30; no definite D call. With 5 bases removed from V and 5 bases from J, the gap between germline ends came to 16 bases. The CDR3 contains 15 residues. Per germline, CDR1 GTSNPN and CDR2 SVGIG (reference sequence). CDR3 nucleotide sequence: TGTGCCTGGCTCAGATCGGGTTTAGATAATTCACCCCTCCACTTT. It yields the protein CAWLRSGLDNSPLHF.

V is TRBV28 and J is TRBJ1-5; D remains ambiguous. Germline V gene sequence: CDR1 MDHEN, CDR2 SYDVKM. This CDR3 is 13 amino acids long. V lost 3 bases and J 4 bases, leaving 7 bases between the germline ends. CDR3 loop: CASSLIQNQPQHF. The CDR3 coding sequence is TGTGCCAGCAGTTTGATACAGAATCAGCCCCAGCATTTT.

This clone was seen just once. The chain uses TRBV10-3 and TRBJ2-1; 9 bases fit TRBD2. The CDR3 is made up of 16 amino acids. Unmatched junction bases numbered 12, after V lost 6 bases and J lost 6 bases. From germline, CDR1 is ENHRY and CDR2 SYGVKD. CDR3 protein: CAISLAGVGSGNEQFF. CDR3 sequence (DNA): TGTGCCATCAGCTTAGCGGGAGTAGGATCGGGCAATGAGCAGTTCTTC.

This chain links TRBV24-1 with TRBJ2-3; TRBD1 aligns across 11 bases. Germline CDR1 and CDR2: KGHDR and SFDVKD. This CDR3 is built from 13 residues. The J segment lost 4 bases and the V segment lost 7 bases, leaving 0 bases of the junction unmatched. DNA for the CDR3: TGTGCCACCAGGGGACAGGGGGCAGATACGCAGTATTTT. Translating gives CATRGQGADTQYF.

The CDR3 DNA reads TGTGCCAACCTACAGGGGTTGGGGGAATTTTACAATGAGCAGTTCTTC. Its protein is CANLQGLGEFYNEQFF. The chain is built from TRBV2 and TRBJ2-1; 7 nucleotides align to TRBD1. Germline V lookup: CDR1 SNHLY, CDR2 FYNNEI. The CDR3 contains 16 residues. Trimming at V came to 10 bases and at J to 4 bases, leaving 16 bases not matched to a gene.

The rearrangement uses TRBV9 and TRBJ2-3; no definite D call. Deletions cut 4 bases from V and 1 base from J, with 13 bases between. CDR1 is SGDLS and CDR2 is YYNGEE in the germline V gene. The CDR3 contains 15 residues. CDR3 nucleotide sequence: TGTGCCAGCAGCCCCTCCCCCGCGGGCACAGATACGCAGTATTTT. As protein: CASSPSPAGTDTQYF.

The genes are TRBV11-2 and TRBJ1-5; D call uncertain. Germline V gene lookup returns CDR1 SGHAT and CDR2 FQNNGV. The CDR3 contains 12 residues. V lost 6 bases and J 0 bases, leaving 3 bases between the germline ends. The CDR3: CASSNSNQPQHF. The CDR3, as DNA: TGTGCCAGCAGTAATAGCAATCAGCCCCAGCATTTT.

The V and J genes are TRBV19 and TRBJ2-5; 9 positions match TRBD2. The CDR3 covers 15 residues. Germline CDR1 is LNHDA and CDR2 is SQIVND (reference sequence). V lost 6 bases and J lost 4; bases outside the gene matches: 9. In nucleotides, the CDR3 is TGTGCCAGTAGGGATAGCGGGGGCACCCCAGAGACCCAGTACTTC. Protein sequence: CASRDSGGTPETQYF.

The chain carries TRBV11-2 and TRBJ2-7, with 7 bases matching TRBD2. CDR1 is SGHAT and CDR2 is FQNNGV in the germline V gene. CDR3 length: 14 residues. Trimming at V came to 4 bases and at J to 4 bases, leaving 7 bases not matched to a gene. The CDR3: CASSSLAEQYEQYF. The CDR3 bases are TGTGCCAGCAGCTCGCTAGCGGAGCAATACGAGCAGTACTTC. Full variable domain (rest looked up from reference TRBV11-2 and TRBJ2-7): EAGVAQSPRYKIIEKRQSVAFWCNPISGHATLYWYQQILGQGPKLLIQFQNNGVVDDSQLPKDRFSAERLKGVDSTLKIQPAKLEDSAVYLCASSSLAEQYEQYFGPGTRLTVT.

The chain's CDR3 is CAHDRGYNSPLHF. Written as DNA, the CDR3 is TGTGCCCACGACAGGGGCTATAATTCACCCCTCCACTTT. The J gene is TRBJ1-6, the V gene TRBV30; 8 bases fit TRBD1. Germline V gene lookup returns CDR1 GTSNPN and CDR2 SVGIG (reference sequence). The CDR3 loop spans 13 amino acids. The V gene end was trimmed by 8 bases and the J gene end by 3 bases; junction bases not matched to a gene: 3.